This T cell receptor beta chain was retrieved from a study of blood T cell repertoires in COVID-19. J was trimmed by 6 bases and V by 5 bases; bases with no gene match: 5. CDR1 and CDR2 (germline): SGHTA, FQGNSA. The CDR3 is 13 residues long. Profiling relied on immunoSEQ multiplex PCR, and the TCRdb table lists in-frame clones only, not all of them. The sample lists about 180,000 clones; 70% to 85% were seen once. This receptor was obtained from a woman between 45 and 60 years old who had recovered from COVID-19. Input material: PBMCs or T cells enriched from blood (not recorded which). The rearrangement uses TRBV7-2 and TRBJ1-2, with 8 nucleotides matching TRBD1. The CDR3 sequence: CASSESRGHGYTF. CDR3 DNA: TGTGCCAGCAGCGAGAGCAGGGGGCATGGCTACACCTTC.